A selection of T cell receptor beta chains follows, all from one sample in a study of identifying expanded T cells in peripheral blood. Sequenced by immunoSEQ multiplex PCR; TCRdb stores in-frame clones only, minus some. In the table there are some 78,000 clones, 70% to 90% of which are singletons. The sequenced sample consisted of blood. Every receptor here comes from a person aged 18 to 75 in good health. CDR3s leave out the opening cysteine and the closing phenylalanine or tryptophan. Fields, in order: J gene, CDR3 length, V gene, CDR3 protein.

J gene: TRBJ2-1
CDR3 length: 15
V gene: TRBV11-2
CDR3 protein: ASSPRPGGSSYNEQF

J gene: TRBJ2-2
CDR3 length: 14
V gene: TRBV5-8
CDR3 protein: ASSLAEGASTGELF

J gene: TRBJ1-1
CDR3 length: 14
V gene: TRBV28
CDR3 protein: ASRTNPGGGNTEAF

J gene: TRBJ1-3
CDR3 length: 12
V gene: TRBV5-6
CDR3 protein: ASSWEASGNTIY

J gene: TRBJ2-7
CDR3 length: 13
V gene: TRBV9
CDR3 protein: ASSVGAGDSYEQY

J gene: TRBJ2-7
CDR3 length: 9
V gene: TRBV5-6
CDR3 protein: ASSFTAEQY

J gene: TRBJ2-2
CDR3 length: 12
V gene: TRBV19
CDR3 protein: ASRRDWDTGELF

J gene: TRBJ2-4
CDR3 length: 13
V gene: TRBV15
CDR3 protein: ATSRDASRYIAKY

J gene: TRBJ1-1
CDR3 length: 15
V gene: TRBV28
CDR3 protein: ATHLEVGAPMNTEAF

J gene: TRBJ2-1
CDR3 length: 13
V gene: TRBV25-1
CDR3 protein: ASTSSGGAYNEQF

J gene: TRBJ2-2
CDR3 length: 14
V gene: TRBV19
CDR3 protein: ASSRGQAANTGELF

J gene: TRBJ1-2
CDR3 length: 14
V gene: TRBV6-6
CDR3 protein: ASSYGTGSFSYGYT

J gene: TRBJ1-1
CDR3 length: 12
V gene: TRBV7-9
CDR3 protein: ASSFGQVNTEAF

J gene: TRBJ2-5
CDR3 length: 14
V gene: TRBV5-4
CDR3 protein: ASSAGTSGGRQTQY

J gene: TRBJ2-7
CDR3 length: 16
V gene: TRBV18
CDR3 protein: ASSPGFIGQSRPYEQY

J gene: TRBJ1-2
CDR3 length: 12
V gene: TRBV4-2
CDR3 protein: ASSQVTGESGYT

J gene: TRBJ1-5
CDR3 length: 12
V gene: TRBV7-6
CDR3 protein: ASSDQGPNQPQH

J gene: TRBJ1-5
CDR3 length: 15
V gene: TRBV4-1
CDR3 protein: ASSQGMARGQGQPQH

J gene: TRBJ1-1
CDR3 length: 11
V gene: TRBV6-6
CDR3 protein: ASRTGWDTEAF

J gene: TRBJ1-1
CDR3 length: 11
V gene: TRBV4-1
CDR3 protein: ASSQDWGTEAF

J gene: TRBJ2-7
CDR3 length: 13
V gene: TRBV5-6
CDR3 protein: ASSFGSRGPWEQY

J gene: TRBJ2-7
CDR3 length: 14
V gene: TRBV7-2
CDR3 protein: ASSSSSGGSGGEQY

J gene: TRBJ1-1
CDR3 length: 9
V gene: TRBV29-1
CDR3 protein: SVGRGRKAF

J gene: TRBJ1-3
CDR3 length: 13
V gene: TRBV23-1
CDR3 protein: AIIQGKPSGNTIY

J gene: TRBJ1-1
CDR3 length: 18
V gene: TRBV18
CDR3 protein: ASSPRSPNSYLTGNTEAF

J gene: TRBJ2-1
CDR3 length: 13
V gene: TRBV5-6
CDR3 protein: ASSFGTGNYNEQF

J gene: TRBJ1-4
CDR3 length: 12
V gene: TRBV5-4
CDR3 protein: ASSLGGAVEKLF

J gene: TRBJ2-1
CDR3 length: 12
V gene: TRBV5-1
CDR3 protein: ASSLVGNYNEQF

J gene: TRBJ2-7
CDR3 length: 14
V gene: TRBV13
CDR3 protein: ASSYPRTSGPYEQY

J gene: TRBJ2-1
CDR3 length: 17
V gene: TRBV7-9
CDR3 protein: ASSGTVGGGVKSYNEQF

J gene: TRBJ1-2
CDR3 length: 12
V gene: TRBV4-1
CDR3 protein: ASSAQGASYGYT

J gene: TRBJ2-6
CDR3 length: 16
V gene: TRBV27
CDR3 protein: ASSFRFDRKVWANVLT

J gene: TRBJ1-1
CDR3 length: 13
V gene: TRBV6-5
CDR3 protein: ASRVSVGMNTEAF

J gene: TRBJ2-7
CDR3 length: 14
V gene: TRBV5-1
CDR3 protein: ASSSGLANFLYEQY

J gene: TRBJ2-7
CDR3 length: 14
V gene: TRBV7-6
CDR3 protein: ASSPELWTGSYEQY

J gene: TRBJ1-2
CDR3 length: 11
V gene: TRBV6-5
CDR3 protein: ASSRDSNYGYT

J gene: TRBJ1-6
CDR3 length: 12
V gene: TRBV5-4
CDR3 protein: ASSPRGGVEPLH

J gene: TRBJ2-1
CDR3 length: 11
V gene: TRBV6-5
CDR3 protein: ASRPLAPNEQF

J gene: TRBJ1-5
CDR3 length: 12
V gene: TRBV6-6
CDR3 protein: ASSPTLRPEPQH

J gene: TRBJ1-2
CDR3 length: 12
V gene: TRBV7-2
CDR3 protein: ASSLASREDGYT

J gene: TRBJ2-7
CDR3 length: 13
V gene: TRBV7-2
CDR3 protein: ASSLGVGGADEQY

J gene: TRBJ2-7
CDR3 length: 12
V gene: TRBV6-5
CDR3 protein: ASTADGASYEQY

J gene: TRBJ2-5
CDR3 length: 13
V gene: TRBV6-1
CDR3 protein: ASSLLAGGPETQY

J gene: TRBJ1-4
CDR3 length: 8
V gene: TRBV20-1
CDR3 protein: SAREEKLF

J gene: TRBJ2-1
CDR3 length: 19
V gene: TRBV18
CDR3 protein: ASSPRRTSGGPGPSYNEQF

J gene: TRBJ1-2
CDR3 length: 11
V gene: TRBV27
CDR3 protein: ASSWASGTGYT

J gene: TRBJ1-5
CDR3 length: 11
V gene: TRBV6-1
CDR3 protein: ASSRALNQPQH

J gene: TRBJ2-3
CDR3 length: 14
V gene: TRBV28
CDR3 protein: ASSLFQSVLTDTQY